This T cell receptor (beta chain) was found in a study of blood T cell repertoires in COVID-19. Study summary: The analysed material was cDNA or gDNA that came from T cells, B-cell-depleted T cells, or PBMCs.

Sequencing was performed with immunoSEQ multiplex PCR; in TCRdb, only in-frame clones are kept and a portion is missing. The data show around 190,000 clones, approximately 88% seen once. The study drew participants aged roughly 18 to 95 years from fewer than 30 US areas. This CDR3 comprises 16 residues. Trimming at V came to 5 bases and at J to 4 bases, leaving 10 bases not matched to a gene. The germline CDR1 and CDR2 sequences are SGHNT and YENEEA. This chain connects TRBV11-3 to TRBJ2-2; 7 nucleotides line up with TRBD1. The specimen sequenced was PBMCs or T cells enriched from blood (not recorded which). The TCR comes from a man between 18 and 35 years old with acute COVID-19. CDR3 loop: CASSERQGSSTGELFF. The CDR3 DNA reads as TGTGCCAGCAGCGAACGACAGGGATCGAGCACCGGGGAGCTGTTTTTT.